This T cell receptor (beta chain) was profiled in a study of a mutant IDH1 vaccine in newly diagnosed glioma. On the study more broadly: Every participant had undergone radiotherapy, temozolomide, or both before, and most underwent both.

Time point noted: week 11, during vaccination. Every single dose of the vaccine, 300 ug of mutant IDH1 20-mer peptide, came with topical imiquimod. Clones were sequenced by immunoSEQ multiplex PCR, and TCRdb holds only the in-frame ones, with some missing. The sample lists 20,000 to 25,000 clones, under 90% occurring once. CDR1 and CDR2 from the germline V gene are SGHRS and YFSETQ. The ends were cut back, 4 bases at V and 5 bases at J, with 18 bases in the middle. The length of the CDR3 is 15 residues. Worth noting for this clone: Its antigen is not identified.

The source material was PBMCs, sampled from a glioma patient whose treatment included an IDH1 peptide vaccine. The clonotype was recovered from a woman in her 40s with glioma. This chain connects TRBV5-1 to TRBJ1-2, with D tentatively TRBD1 (5 bases). The CDR3 loop reads CASSPRRVTAYGYTF. The DNA for the CDR3 is TGCGCCAGCAGCCCCCGTCGGGTGACAGCTTATGGCTACACCTTC.